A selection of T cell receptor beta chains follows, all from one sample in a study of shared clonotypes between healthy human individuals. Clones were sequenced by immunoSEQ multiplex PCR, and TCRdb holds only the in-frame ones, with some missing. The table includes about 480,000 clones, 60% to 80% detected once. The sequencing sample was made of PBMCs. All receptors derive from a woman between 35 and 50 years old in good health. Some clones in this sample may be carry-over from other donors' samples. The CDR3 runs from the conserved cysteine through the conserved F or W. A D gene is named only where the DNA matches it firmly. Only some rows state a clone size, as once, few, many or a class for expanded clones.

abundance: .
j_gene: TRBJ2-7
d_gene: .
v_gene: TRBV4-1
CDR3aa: CASSQDARTYEQYF
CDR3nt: TGCGCCAGCAGCCAAGATGCTAGGACCTACGAGCAGTACTTC

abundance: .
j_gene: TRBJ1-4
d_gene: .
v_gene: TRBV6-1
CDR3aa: CASSLTEPNEKLFF
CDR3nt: TGTGCCAGCAGCCTGACGGAACCCAATGAAAAACTGTTTTTT

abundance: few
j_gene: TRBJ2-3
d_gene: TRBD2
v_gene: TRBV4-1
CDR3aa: CASSQGPLSSGRAGRDTQYF
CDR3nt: TGCGCCAGCAGCCAAGGTCCCCTGTCTAGCGGGAGGGCCGGTAGAGATACGCAGTATTTT

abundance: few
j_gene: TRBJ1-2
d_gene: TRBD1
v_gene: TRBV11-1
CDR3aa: CASSLQQGAGYGYTF
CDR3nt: TGTGCCAGCAGCTTACAACAGGGGGCAGGGTATGGCTACACCTTC

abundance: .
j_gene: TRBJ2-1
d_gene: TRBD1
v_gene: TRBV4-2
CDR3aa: CASSHLYRDRVSEQFF
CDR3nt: TGTGCCAGCAGCCACCTATACCGGGACAGGGTGAGTGAGCAGTTCTTC

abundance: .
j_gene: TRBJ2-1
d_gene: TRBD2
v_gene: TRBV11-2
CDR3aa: CASRGGSSYNEQFF
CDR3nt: TGTGCCAGCCGGGGAGGGAGCTCCTACAATGAGCAGTTCTTC

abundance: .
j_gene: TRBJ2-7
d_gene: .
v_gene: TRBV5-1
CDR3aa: CASSLDSLNSYEQYF
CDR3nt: TGCGCCAGCAGCTTGGATTCTCTGAACTCCTACGAGCAGTACTTC

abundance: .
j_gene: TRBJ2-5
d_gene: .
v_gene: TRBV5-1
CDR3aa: CASSLHSTQTQYF
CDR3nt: TGCGCCAGCAGCTTGCACAGTACCCAGACCCAGTACTTC

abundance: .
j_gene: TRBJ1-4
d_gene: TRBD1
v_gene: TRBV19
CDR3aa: CASSGATGTGEKLFF
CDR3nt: TGTGCCAGTAGTGGGGCGACAGGGACAGGTGAAAAACTGTTTTTT

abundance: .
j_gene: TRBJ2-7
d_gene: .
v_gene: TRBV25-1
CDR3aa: CASISWQNPYEQYF
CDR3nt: TGTGCCAGCATTAGCTGGCAGAACCCCTACGAGCAGTACTTC

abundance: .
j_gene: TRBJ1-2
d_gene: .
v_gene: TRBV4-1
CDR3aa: CASSQDAVGDGYTF
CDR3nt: TGCGCCAGCAGCCAAGATGCGGTTGGGGATGGCTACACCTTC

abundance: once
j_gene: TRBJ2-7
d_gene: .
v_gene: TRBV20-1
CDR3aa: CSVARNYEQYF
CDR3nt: TGCAGTGTTGCTAGAAACTACGAGCAGTACTTC

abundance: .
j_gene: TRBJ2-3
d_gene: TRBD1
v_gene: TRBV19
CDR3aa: CASSPTGGGTQYF
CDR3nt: TGTGCCAGTAGTCCAACAGGGGGTGGTACGCAGTATTTT

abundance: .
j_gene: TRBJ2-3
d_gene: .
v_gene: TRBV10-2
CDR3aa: CASTRAVRDTQYF
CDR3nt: TGCGCCAGCACTAGAGCTGTAAGGGATACGCAGTATTTT

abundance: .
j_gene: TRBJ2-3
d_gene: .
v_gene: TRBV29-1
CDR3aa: CSVSPVSTDTQYF
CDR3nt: TGCAGCGTTAGTCCGGTTAGCACAGATACGCAGTATTTT

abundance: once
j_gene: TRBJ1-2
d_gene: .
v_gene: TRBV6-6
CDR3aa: CASSYSGGDGYTF
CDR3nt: TGTGCCAGCAGTTACTCTGGGGGCGATGGCTACACCTTC

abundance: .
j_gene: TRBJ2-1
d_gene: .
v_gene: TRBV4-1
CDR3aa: CASSQFTGGAYNEQFF
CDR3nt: TGCGCCAGCAGCCAATTTACAGGGGGGGCCTACAATGAGCAGTTCTTC

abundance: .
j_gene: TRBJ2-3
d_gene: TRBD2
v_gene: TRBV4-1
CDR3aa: CASSQSAGGYSTDTQYF
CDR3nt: TGCGCCAGCAGCCAATCCGCGGGAGGGTACTCCACAGATACGCAGTATTTT

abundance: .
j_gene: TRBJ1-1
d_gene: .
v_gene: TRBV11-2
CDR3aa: CASSLRSPLRARNTEAFF
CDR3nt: TGTGCCAGCAGCCTGAGGAGCCCCCTAAGGGCGAGGAACACTGAAGCTTTCTTT

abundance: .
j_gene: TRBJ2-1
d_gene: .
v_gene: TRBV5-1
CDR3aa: CASSIPTGRNEQFF
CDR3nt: TGCGCCAGCAGCATCCCTACAGGGCGCAATGAGCAGTTCTTC

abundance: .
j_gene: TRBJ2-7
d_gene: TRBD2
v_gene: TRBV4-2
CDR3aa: CASSQATLAGGGDYEQYF
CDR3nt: TGTGCCAGCAGCCAAGCCACCCTAGCGGGAGGAGGGGACTACGAGCAGTACTTC

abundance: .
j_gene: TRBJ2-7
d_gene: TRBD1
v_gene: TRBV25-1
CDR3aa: CASSGTGSFYEQYF
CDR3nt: TGTGCCAGCTCCGGGACAGGGAGTTTCTACGAGCAGTACTTC

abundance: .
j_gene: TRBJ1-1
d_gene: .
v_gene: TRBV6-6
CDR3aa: CASRTGPSSRAFF
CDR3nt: TGTGCCAGCAGAACCGGGCCGAGTAGTAGGGCTTTCTTT

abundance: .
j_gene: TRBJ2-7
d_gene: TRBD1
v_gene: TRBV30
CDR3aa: CAWTPDRATYEQYF
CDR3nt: TGTGCCTGGACCCCTGACAGGGCGACCTACGAGCAGTACTTC

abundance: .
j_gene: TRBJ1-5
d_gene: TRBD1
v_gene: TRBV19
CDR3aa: CASRRTGGGNQPQHF
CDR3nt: TGTGCCAGTAGACGGACAGGGGGCGGCAATCAGCCCCAGCATTTT

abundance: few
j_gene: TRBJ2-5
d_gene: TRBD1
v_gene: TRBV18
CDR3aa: CASSGQKETQYF
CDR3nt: TGTGCCAGCTCGGGACAGAAAGAGACCCAGTACTTC

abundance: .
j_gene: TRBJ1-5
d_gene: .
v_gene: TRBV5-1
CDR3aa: CASSLRGGSNQPQHF
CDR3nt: TGCGCCAGCAGCTTGAGAGGGGGTAGCAATCAGCCCCAGCATTTT

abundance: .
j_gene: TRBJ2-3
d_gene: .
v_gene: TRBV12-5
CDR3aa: CASGLSTDTQYF
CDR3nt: TGTGCTAGTGGTTTGTCGACAGATACGCAGTATTTT

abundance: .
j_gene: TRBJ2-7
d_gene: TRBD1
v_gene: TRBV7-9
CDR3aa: CASGRQGNYERYF
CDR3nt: TGTGCCAGCGGAAGACAGGGAAACTACGAGCGGTACTTC

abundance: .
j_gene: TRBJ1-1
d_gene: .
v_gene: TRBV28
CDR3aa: CASNLLGVGERGEAFF
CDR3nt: TGTGCCAGCAACTTGCTGGGGGTTGGTGAACGGGGTGAAGCTTTCTTT

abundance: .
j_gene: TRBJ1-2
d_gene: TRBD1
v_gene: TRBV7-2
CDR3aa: CASSLGTANYGYTF
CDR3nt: TGTGCCAGCAGCCTTGGGACAGCTAACTATGGCTACACCTTC

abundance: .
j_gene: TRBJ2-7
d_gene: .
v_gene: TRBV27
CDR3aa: CASGGHKSPQYF
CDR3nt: TGTGCCAGCGGCGGACACAAATCTCCTCAGTACTTC

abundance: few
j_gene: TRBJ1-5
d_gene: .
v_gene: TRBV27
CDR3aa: CASRPHEEVNQPQHF
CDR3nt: TGTGCCAGCAGACCCCATGAGGAGGTCAATCAGCCCCAGCATTTT

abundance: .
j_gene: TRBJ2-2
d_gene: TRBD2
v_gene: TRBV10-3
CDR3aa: CAISGTTAGTGELFF
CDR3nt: TGTGCCATCAGCGGGACTACCGCGGGCACCGGGGAGCTGTTTTTT

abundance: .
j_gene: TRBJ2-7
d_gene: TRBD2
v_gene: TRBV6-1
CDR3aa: CASSGGTSGRGRYEQYF
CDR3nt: TGTGCCAGCAGTGGCGGGACTAGCGGGAGGGGCCGCTACGAGCAGTACTTC

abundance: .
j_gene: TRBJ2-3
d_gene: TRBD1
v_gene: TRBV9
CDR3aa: CASSEIEGTGWGDTQYF
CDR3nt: TGTGCCAGCAGCGAAATAGAGGGGACAGGGTGGGGAGATACGCAGTATTTT

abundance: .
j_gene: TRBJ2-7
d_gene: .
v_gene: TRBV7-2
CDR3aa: CASSRIEDEQYF
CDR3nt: TGTGCCAGCAGCCGGATAGAGGACGAGCAGTACTTC

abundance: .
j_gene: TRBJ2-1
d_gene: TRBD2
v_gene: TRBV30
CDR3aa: CAWSAVAGGYNEQFF
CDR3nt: TGTGCCTGGAGTGCGGTAGCCGGGGGGTACAATGAGCAGTTCTTC

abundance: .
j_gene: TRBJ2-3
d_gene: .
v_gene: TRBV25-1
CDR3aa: CASSPYGVSTDTQYF
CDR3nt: TGTGCCAGCAGTCCCTATGGGGTCAGCACAGATACGCAGTATTTT

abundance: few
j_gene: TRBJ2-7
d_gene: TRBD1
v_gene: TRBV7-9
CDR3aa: CASSIGTGPYEQYF
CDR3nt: TGTGCCAGCAGCATCGGGACAGGGCCTTACGAGCAGTACTTC

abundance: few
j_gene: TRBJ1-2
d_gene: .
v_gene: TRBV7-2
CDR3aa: CASSPLIALPGYTF
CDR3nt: TGTGCCAGCAGCCCCCTTATAGCCCTCCCAGGCTACACCTTC